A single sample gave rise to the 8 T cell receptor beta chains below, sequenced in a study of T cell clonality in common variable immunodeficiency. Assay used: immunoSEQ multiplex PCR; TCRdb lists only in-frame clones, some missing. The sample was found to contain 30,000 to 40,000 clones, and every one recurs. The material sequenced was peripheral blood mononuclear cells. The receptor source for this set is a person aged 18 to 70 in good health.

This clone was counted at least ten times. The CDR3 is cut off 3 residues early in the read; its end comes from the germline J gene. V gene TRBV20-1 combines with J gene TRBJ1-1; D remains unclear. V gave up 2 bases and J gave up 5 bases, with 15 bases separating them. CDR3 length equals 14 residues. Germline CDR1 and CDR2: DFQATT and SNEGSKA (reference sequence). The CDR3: CSARLNSRYTEAFF. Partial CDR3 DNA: TGCAGTGCTAGACTCAATTCCCGGTATACTGAA.

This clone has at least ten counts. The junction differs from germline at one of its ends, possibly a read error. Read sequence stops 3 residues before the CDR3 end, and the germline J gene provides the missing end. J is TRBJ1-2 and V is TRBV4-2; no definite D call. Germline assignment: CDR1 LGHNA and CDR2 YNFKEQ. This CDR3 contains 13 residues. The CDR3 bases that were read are TGCGCCAGCAGCCAAGATCTAAACTATGGC. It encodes CASSQDLNYG. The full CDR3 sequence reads CASSQDLNYGYTF.

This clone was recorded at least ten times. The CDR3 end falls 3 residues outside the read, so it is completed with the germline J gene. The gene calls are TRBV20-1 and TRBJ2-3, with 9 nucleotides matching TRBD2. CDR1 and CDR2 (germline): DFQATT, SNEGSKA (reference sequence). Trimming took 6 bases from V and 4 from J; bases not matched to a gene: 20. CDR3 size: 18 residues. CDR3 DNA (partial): TGCAGTGCCCCTCGTTCGGGGACTAGCCGCCCCGGGTCAGATACG. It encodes CSAPRSGTSRPGSDT. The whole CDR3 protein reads CSAPRSGTSRPGSDTQYF.

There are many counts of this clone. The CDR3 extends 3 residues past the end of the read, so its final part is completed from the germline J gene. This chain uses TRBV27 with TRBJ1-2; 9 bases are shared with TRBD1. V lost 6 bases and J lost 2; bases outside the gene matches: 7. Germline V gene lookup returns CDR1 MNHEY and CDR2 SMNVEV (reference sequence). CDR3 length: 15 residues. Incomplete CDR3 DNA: TGTGCCAGCAGATCTCCTGGGACAGGGAACTATGGC. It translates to CASRSPGTGNYG. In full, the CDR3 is CASRSPGTGNYGYTF.

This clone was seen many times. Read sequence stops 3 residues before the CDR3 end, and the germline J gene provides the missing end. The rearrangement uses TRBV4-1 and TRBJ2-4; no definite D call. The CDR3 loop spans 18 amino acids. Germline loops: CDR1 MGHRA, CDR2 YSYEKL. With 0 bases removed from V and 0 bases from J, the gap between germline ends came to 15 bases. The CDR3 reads CASSQDPPSSVAKNIQYF. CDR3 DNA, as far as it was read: TGCGCCAGCAGCCAAGATCCTCCGTCGTCAGTAGCCAAAAACATT.

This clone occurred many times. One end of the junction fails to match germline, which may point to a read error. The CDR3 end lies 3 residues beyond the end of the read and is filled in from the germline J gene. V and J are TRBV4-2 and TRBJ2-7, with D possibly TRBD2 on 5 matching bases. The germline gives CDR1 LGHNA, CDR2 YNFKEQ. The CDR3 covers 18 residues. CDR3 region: CASSQEYSLGVSIYEQYF. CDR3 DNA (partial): TGCGCCAGCAGCCAAGAATACTCACTCGGGGTGAGTATCTACGAG.

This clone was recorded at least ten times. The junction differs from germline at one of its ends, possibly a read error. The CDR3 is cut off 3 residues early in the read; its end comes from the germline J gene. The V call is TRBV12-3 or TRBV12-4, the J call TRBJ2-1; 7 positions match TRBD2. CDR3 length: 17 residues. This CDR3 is CASGLGWGGSSYNEQFF. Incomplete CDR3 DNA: TGTGCCAGCGGTTTAGGGTGGGGGGGGAGCTCCTACAATGAG.

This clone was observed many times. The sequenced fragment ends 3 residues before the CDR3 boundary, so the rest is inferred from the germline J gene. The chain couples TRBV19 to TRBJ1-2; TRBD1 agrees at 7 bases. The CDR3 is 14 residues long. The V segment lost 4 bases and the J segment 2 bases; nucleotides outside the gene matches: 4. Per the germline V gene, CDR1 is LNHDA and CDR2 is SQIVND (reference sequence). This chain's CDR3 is CASSSTGANYGYTF. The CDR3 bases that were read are TGTGCCAGTAGTAGTACAGGGGCAAACTATGGC.